The clone carrying this T cell receptor (beta chain) has just one count. Here immunoSEQ multiplex PCR was the method, and the copy in TCRdb shows in-frame clones only, minus some. The sample includes approximately 18,000 clones, over 60% of them seen just once. The data stem from a study of OX40 agonist ivuxolimab in advanced cancers. Study background: Ivuxolimab is an agonistic anti-OX40 (CD134) antibody, and patients were treated with it. One patient with hepatocellular carcinoma and two with cutaneous melanoma, three in all, had partial responses.

This CDR3 contains 11 residues. Trimming left V 7 bases short and J 3 bases short, with 10 bases between. Germline V lookup: CDR1 SQVTM, CDR2 ANQGSEA. The chain has TRBV29-1 and TRBJ2-7; D uncertain. This sample comprised CD4+ or CD8+ T cells sorted from blood, obtained in a trial of the OX40 agonist ivuxolimab. This clonotype originated in an adult with an advanced solid tumor such as melanoma, head and neck, liver or kidney cancer. The CDR3 reads CSASEFYEQYF. The DNA of the CDR3 is TGCAGCGCTAGTGAGTTCTACGAGCAGTACTTC.